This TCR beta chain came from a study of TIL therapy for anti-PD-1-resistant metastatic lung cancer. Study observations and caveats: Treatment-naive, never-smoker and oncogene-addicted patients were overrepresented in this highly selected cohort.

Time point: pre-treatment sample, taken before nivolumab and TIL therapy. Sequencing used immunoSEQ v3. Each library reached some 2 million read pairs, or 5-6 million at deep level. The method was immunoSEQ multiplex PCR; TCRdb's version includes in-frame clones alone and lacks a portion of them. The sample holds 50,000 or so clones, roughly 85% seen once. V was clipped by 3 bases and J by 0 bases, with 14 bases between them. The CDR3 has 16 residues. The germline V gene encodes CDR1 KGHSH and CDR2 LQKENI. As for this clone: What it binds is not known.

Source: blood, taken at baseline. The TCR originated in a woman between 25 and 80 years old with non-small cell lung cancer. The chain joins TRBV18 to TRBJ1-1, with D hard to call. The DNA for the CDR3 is TGTGCCAGCTCACCCAGCGGGCTGGCGGTGAACACTGAAGCTTTCTTT. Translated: CASSPSGLAVNTEAFF.